Listed below are T cell receptor beta chains from one sample, sequenced in a study of quantifying T cell responses using KT2 cells. Using its own MiXCR run on the UMI-ligation and nested PCR reads, TCRdb lists one record per CDR3 protein. The sample gives tens of thousands of distinct CDR3 sequences, 7.3% of which show up once; around 16% is in the top ten. The source material was PBMCs spiked with cells of the T cell clone KT2. Receptor source: a human donor. The CDR3 runs from the conserved cysteine through the conserved F or W. A D gene is named only where the DNA matches it firmly. Clone size is not always given. Where it is, it says once, few, many or a class for expanded clones.

D: NA; J: TRBJ1-2; V: TRBV2; size: NA; DNA: TGTGCCAGCAGTGAAGCGCGGGGGGATGGCTATGGCTACACCTTC; CDR3: CASSEARGDGYGYTF
D: NA; J: TRBJ2-7; V: TRBV27; size: NA; DNA: TGTGCCAGCAGTTCCCCGCCCTACGAGCAGTACTTC; CDR3: CASSSPPYEQYF
D: NA; J: TRBJ2-5; V: TRBV14; size: NA; DNA: TGTGCCAGCAGCCAAGCGCGAGGGGAGACCCAGTACTTC; CDR3: CASSQARGETQYF
D: TRBD2; J: TRBJ2-1; V: TRBV6-5; size: NA; DNA: TGTGCCACCCGACTAGCGGGAGGGGTTGAGCAGTTCTTC; CDR3: CATRLAGGVEQFF
D: NA; J: TRBJ2-1; V: TRBV10-1; size: many; DNA: TGCGCCAGCAGTCAACAGATCCTCCAGGGTGAGCAGTTCTTC; CDR3: CASSQQILQGEQFF
D: NA; J: TRBJ2-1; V: TRBV24-1; size: few; DNA: TGTGCCACCAGTGATCCAGCGACAAAGAACAATGAGCAGTTCTTC; CDR3: CATSDPATKNNEQFF
D: TRBD1; J: TRBJ1-6; V: TRBV7-2; size: NA; DNA: TGTGCCAGCAGCAGTCACAGGGGTTATTCACCCCTCCACTTT; CDR3: CASSSHRGYSPLHF
D: NA; J: TRBJ2-7; V: TRBV10-3; size: NA; DNA: TGTGCCATCAGTGAGTCGGGGGCCCACGAGCAGTACTTC; CDR3: CAISESGAHEQYF
D: NA; J: TRBJ2-7; V: TRBV4-1; size: few; DNA: TGCGCCAGCAGCCAAGAAGGGCTAGGAGGAGAGCAGTACTTC; CDR3: CASSQEGLGGEQYF
D: NA; J: TRBJ1-5; V: TRBV15; size: many; DNA: TGTGCCACCAGCGAGCCAGATAAGCCCCAGCATTTT; CDR3: CATSEPDKPQHF
D: NA; J: TRBJ2-7; V: TRBV25-1; size: few; DNA: TGTGCCAGCAAGGGCAGGCCCTACGAGCAGTACTTC; CDR3: CASKGRPYEQYF
D: TRBD1; J: TRBJ2-7; V: TRBV10-3; size: many; DNA: TGTGCCATCAGTGACCGGGGACAGACCTTTGGAGAGGAGCAGTACTTC; CDR3: CAISDRGQTFGEEQYF
D: NA; J: TRBJ2-7; V: TRBV15; size: few; DNA: TGTGCCACCAGCAGTACATCGAACTACGAGCAGTACTTC; CDR3: CATSSTSNYEQYF
D: NA; J: TRBJ1-2; V: TRBV20-1; size: many; DNA: TGCAGTGCCACCCCCGAGGGCAAAGGGGGCTATGGCTACACCTTC; CDR3: CSATPEGKGGYGYTF
D: NA; J: TRBJ1-6; V: TRBV21-1; size: few; DNA: TGTGCCAGCAGCGAGACGGCAAATTCACCCCTCCACTTT; CDR3: CASSETANSPLHF
D: NA; J: TRBJ1-2; V: TRBV7-9; size: many; DNA: TGTGCCAGCACCGACCGGTCACGGGGGGCGCGGTATGGCTACACCTTC; CDR3: CASTDRSRGARYGYTF
D: TRBD1; J: TRBJ1-1; V: TRBV12-3/TRBV12-4; size: few; DNA: TGTGCCAGCAGTTTCACAGGGGTGAACACTGAAGCTTTCTTT; CDR3: CASSFTGVNTEAFF
D: NA; J: TRBJ1-5; V: TRBV4-1; size: many; DNA: TGCGCCAGCAGCAACCGGGACCCTAATCCGGGCCAGCATTTT; CDR3: CASSNRDPNPGQHF
D: NA; J: TRBJ1-4; V: TRBV20-1; size: few; DNA: TGCAGTGCGGGGGAGGACCGGGAAAAACTGTTTTTT; CDR3: CSAGEDREKLFF
D: TRBD1; J: TRBJ1-6; V: TRBV4-3; size: many; DNA: TGCGCCAGCAGCCAAGATGTTGGACAGGGCGAATCACCCCTCCACTTT; CDR3: CASSQDVGQGESPLHF
D: TRBD1; J: TRBJ1-4; V: TRBV5-6; size: NA; DNA: TGTGCCAGGAGCTTTGACCCCCAGGGGGCTGTTGAAAAACTGTTTTTT; CDR3: CARSFDPQGAVEKLFF
D: NA; J: TRBJ1-6; V: TRBV20-1; size: many; DNA: TGCAGTGCTAGCGCCGACAGCTTAAGTAATTCACCCCTCCACTTT; CDR3: CSASADSLSNSPLHF
D: TRBD1; J: TRBJ2-6; V: TRBV5-6; size: NA; DNA: TGTGCCAGCAATATAGACAGGGGGTATCCTGGGGCCAACGTCCTGACTTTC; CDR3: CASNIDRGYPGANVLTF
D: NA; J: TRBJ1-2; V: TRBV11-3; size: many; DNA: TGTGCCAGCAGCCCCCCCATGGGGTCATGGGAGGGGCGAGCTAACTATGGCTACACCTTC; CDR3: CASSPPMGSWEGRANYGYTF
D: TRBD2; J: TRBJ2-2; V: TRBV6-6; size: NA; DNA: TGTGCCAGCAGTTACCCGCCGGGACTAGCCGACACCGGGGAGCTGTTTTTT; CDR3: CASSYPPGLADTGELFF
D: TRBD2; J: TRBJ2-5; V: TRBV15; size: few; DNA: TGTGCCACCAGCAGGCTAGCGGGAGAGACCCAGTACTTC; CDR3: CATSRLAGETQYF
D: TRBD2; J: TRBJ2-2; V: TRBV5-1; size: few; DNA: TGCGCCAGCAGTGGGACTATTAACACCGGGGAGCTGTTTTTT; CDR3: CASSGTINTGELFF
D: TRBD2; J: TRBJ2-5; V: TRBV10-2; size: few; DNA: TGCGCCAGCAGATACGGGGGGGCTGGAGAGACCCAGTACTTC; CDR3: CASRYGGAGETQYF
D: TRBD2; J: TRBJ2-7; V: TRBV2; size: NA; DNA: TGTGCCAGCAGTCCGCTGACTAGCGGATCCTACGAGCAGTACTTC; CDR3: CASSPLTSGSYEQYF
D: NA; J: TRBJ2-7; V: TRBV3-2; size: NA; DNA: TGTGCCAGCAGTCCCGACAGAAACTACGAGCAGTACTTC; CDR3: CASSPDRNYEQYF
D: NA; J: TRBJ2-2; V: TRBV19; size: NA; DNA: TGTGCCAGTACCGTTCGGAACACCGGGGAGCTGTTTTTT; CDR3: CASTVRNTGELFF
D: NA; J: TRBJ2-1; V: TRBV27; size: NA; DNA: TGTGCCAGCAGCCCCCCGGGGTATGAGCAGTTCTTC; CDR3: CASSPPGYEQFF
D: TRBD2; J: TRBJ2-3; V: TRBV2; size: NA; DNA: TGTGCCAGCAGTGATTTGGGACTAGCGGTTAGTGGGGATACGCAGTATTTT; CDR3: CASSDLGLAVSGDTQYF
D: TRBD1; J: TRBJ1-5; V: TRBV6-2/TRBV6-3; size: NA; DNA: TGTGCCAGCAGTTACCTAGGACAGGCCGATCAGCCCCAGCATTTT; CDR3: CASSYLGQADQPQHF
D: NA; J: TRBJ2-2; V: TRBV7-9; size: many; DNA: TGTGCCAGCAGCCACCACCGGTTTTTGGGGAGCACCGGGGAGCTGTTTTTT; CDR3: CASSHHRFLGSTGELFF
D: NA; J: TRBJ1-2; V: TRBV6-5; size: NA; DNA: TGTGCCAGCAGTCCACAGGGCCGCAGTCCCTATGGCTACACCTTC; CDR3: CASSPQGRSPYGYTF
D: NA; J: TRBJ2-1; V: TRBV14; size: few; DNA: TGTGCCAGCAGCCAAGTTCACCCAAATGAGCAGTTCTTC; CDR3: CASSQVHPNEQFF
D: TRBD2; J: TRBJ2-4; V: TRBV18; size: few; DNA: TGTGCCAGCTCACCTGCCGGACTAGCGGGAGTCATAGCCAAAAACATTCAGTACTTC; CDR3: CASSPAGLAGVIAKNIQYF
D: TRBD2; J: TRBJ2-3; V: TRBV7-2; size: few; DNA: TGTGCCAGCAGGGGACTAGCGGGCGGGGGGAGCACAGATACGCAGTATTTT; CDR3: CASRGLAGGGSTDTQYF
D: TRBD1; J: TRBJ1-2; V: TRBV18; size: many; DNA: TGTGCCAGCTCGCCGACAGGGGCCTATGGCTACACCTTC; CDR3: CASSPTGAYGYTF
D: NA; J: TRBJ2-7; V: TRBV20-1; size: medium-sized; DNA: TGCAGTGCTAGCGGGACCGAAGTGAGCGAGCAGTACTTC; CDR3: CSASGTEVSEQYF